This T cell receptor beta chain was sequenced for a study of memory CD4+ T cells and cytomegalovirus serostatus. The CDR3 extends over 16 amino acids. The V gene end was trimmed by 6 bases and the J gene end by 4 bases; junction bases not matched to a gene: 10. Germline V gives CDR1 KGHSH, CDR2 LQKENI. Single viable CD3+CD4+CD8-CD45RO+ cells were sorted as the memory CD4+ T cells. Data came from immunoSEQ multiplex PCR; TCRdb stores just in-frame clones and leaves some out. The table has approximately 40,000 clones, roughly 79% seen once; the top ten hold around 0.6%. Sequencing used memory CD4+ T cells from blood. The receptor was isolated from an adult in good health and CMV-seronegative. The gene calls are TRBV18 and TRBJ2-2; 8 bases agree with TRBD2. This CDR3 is CASSPTGGLVTGELFF. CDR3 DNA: TGTGCCAGCTCGCCAACGGGGGGGCTGGTCACCGGGGAGCTGTTTTTT. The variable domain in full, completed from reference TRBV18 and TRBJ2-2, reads NAGVMQNPRHLVRRRGQEARLRCSPMKGHSHVYWYRQLPEEGLKFMVYLQKENIIDESGMPKERFSAEFPKEGPSILRIQQVVRGDSAAYFCASSPTGGLVTGELFFGEGSRLTVL.